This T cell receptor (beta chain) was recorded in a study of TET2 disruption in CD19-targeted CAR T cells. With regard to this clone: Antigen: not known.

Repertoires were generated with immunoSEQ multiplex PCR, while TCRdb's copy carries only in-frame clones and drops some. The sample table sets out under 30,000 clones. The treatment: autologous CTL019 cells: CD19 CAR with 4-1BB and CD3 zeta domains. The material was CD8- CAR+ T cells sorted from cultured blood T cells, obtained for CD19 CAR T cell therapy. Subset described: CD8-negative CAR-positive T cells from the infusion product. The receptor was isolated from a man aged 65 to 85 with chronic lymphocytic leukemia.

The DNA read from the CDR3 is TGCAGTGCTAGGCCGGGGGAAGGACAGCCC. Translated: CSARPGEGQP. The entire CDR3 protein is CSARPGEGQPQHF. The chain combines TRBV20-1 with TRBJ1-5; the D gene is possibly TRBD1 (5 bases). The read is 3 residues too short to cover the CDR3 end, so that end is filled in from the germline J gene. V was clipped by 3 bases and J by 7 bases, with 13 bases between them. The CDR3 runs to 13 residues. Looked up from germline, CDR1 is DFQATT and CDR2 is SNEGSKA (reference sequence).